A selection of T cell receptor beta chains follows, all from one sample in a study of shared clonotypes between healthy human individuals. Here immunoSEQ multiplex PCR was the method, and the copy in TCRdb shows in-frame clones only, minus some. The sample contains 2 million to 2.5 million clones, 85% to 95% of which appear only once. Sequencing was performed on naive CD4+ T cells from PBMCs. The receptor set was obtained from a man aged 18 to 29 in good health. Some clones in this sample may be carry-over from other donors' samples. The CDR3 runs from the conserved cysteine through the conserved F or W. Each record gives: clone size, V gene, J gene, D gene, CDR3 protein. A D gene is named only where the DNA matches it firmly. Clone size, where shown, is once, few, many, or a class for clones that have expanded.

clone_size: -; v_call: TRBV28; j_call: TRBJ2-7; d_call: -; cdr3_aa: CASSLAYYYEQYF
clone_size: -; v_call: TRBV27; j_call: TRBJ2-7; d_call: TRBD2; cdr3_aa: CASSVAGGPYEQYF
clone_size: -; v_call: TRBV7-3; j_call: TRBJ2-5; d_call: -; cdr3_aa: CASSLRGRGTQYF
clone_size: -; v_call: TRBV2; j_call: TRBJ2-7; d_call: -; cdr3_aa: CASSVDRRLYEQYF
clone_size: -; v_call: TRBV7-8; j_call: TRBJ2-1; d_call: -; cdr3_aa: CASSSRSGEQFF
clone_size: -; v_call: TRBV28; j_call: TRBJ1-3; d_call: -; cdr3_aa: CATLSPSGNTIYF
clone_size: -; v_call: TRBV15; j_call: TRBJ2-7; d_call: -; cdr3_aa: CATSRDSGRYSYEQYF
clone_size: -; v_call: TRBV4-1; j_call: TRBJ2-1; d_call: -; cdr3_aa: CASSQAWGVNEQFF
clone_size: -; v_call: TRBV2; j_call: TRBJ1-4; d_call: -; cdr3_aa: CASSEAGLTNEKLFF
clone_size: -; v_call: TRBV28; j_call: TRBJ2-1; d_call: TRBD1; cdr3_aa: CASSFTGETLGYNEQFF
clone_size: -; v_call: TRBV19; j_call: TRBJ2-2; d_call: -; cdr3_aa: CASSITWGTGSNTGELFF
clone_size: -; v_call: TRBV28; j_call: TRBJ1-1; d_call: TRBD1; cdr3_aa: CATEGQQNTEAFF
clone_size: -; v_call: TRBV5-1; j_call: TRBJ1-1; d_call: -; cdr3_aa: CASRGVTEAFF
clone_size: -; v_call: TRBV5-1; j_call: TRBJ2-7; d_call: TRBD1; cdr3_aa: CASSRRQGYEQYF
clone_size: -; v_call: TRBV7-2; j_call: TRBJ1-2; d_call: TRBD1; cdr3_aa: CASSLNIWTGAYGYTF
clone_size: -; v_call: TRBV5-6; j_call: TRBJ1-2; d_call: -; cdr3_aa: CASSLEKGAELYGYTF
clone_size: -; v_call: TRBV29-1; j_call: TRBJ2-2; d_call: TRBD2; cdr3_aa: CSVRTSGNTGELFF
clone_size: once; v_call: TRBV28; j_call: TRBJ2-3; d_call: -; cdr3_aa: CASRLATDTQYF
clone_size: -; v_call: TRBV5-1; j_call: TRBJ2-7; d_call: -; cdr3_aa: CASTEPTGSWYF
clone_size: -; v_call: TRBV7-8; j_call: TRBJ2-1; d_call: TRBD2; cdr3_aa: CASSLSGTSGYNEQFF
clone_size: -; v_call: TRBV2; j_call: TRBJ1-4; d_call: -; cdr3_aa: CASSERGAFNEKLFF
clone_size: few; v_call: TRBV2; j_call: TRBJ1-1; d_call: -; cdr3_aa: CASSRNTEAFF
clone_size: -; v_call: TRBV5-1; j_call: TRBJ2-7; d_call: -; cdr3_aa: CASSFQGSSYEQYF
clone_size: -; v_call: TRBV5-4; j_call: TRBJ2-5; d_call: TRBD1; cdr3_aa: CASSRTGNPETQYF
clone_size: -; v_call: TRBV29-1; j_call: TRBJ1-5; d_call: -; cdr3_aa: CSAVGGAGQPQHF
clone_size: -; v_call: TRBV5-8; j_call: TRBJ2-3; d_call: -; cdr3_aa: CASPTRGLLPDTQYF
clone_size: -; v_call: TRBV30; j_call: TRBJ1-4; d_call: -; cdr3_aa: CAWSGLWATNEKLFF
clone_size: -; v_call: TRBV6-1; j_call: TRBJ2-1; d_call: TRBD2; cdr3_aa: CASSGKLAGGPRYEQFF
clone_size: -; v_call: TRBV28; j_call: TRBJ1-5; d_call: -; cdr3_aa: CASSSGTVGDQPQHF
clone_size: -; v_call: TRBV28; j_call: TRBJ1-2; d_call: -; cdr3_aa: CASSLSEGEPFYGYTF